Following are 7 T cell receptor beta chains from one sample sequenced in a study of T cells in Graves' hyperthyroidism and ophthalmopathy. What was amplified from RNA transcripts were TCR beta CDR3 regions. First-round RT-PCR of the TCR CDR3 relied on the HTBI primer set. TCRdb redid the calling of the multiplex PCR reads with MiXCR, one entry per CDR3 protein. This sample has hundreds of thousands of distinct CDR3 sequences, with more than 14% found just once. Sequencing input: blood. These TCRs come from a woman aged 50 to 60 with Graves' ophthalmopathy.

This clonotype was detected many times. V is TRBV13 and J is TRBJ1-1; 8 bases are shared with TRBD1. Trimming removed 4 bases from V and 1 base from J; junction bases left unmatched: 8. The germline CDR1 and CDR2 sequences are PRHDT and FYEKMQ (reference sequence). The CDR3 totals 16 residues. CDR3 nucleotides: TGTGCCAGCAGCTCCCATGGGGACAGGTCGAACACTGAAGCTTTCTTT. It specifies CASSSHGDRSNTEAFF.

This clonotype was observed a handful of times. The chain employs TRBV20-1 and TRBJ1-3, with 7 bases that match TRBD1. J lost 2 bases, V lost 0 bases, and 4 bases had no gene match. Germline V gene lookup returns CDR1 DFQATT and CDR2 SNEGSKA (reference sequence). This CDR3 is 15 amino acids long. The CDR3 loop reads CSARETGTTGNTIYF. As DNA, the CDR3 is TGCAGTGCTAGAGAGACAGGGACAACTGGAAACACCATATATTTT.

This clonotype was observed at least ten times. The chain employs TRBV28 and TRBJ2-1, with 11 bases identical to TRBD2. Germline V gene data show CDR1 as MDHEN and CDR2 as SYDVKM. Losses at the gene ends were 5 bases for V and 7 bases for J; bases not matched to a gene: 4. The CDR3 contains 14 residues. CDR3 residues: CASSRLAGRNEQFF. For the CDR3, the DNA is TGTGCCAGCAGTAGACTAGCGGGAAGGAATGAGCAGTTCTTC.

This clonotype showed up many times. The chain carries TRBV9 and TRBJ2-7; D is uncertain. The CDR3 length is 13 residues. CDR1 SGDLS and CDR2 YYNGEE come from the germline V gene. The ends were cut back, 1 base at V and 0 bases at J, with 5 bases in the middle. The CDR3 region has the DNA TGTGCCAGCAGCGTACAGGACTCCTACGAGCAGTACTTC. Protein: CASSVQDSYEQYF.

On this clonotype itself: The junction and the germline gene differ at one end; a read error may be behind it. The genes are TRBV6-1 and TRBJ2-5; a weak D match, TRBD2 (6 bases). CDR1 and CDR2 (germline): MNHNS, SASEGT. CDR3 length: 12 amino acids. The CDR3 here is CASSEGRKTQYF. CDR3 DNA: TGTGCCAGCAGCGAAGGGAGGAAGACCCAGTACTTC.

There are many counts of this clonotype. As DNA, the CDR3 is TGTGCCAGCCAAGTCGTGAACACTGAAGCTTTCTTT. Translation: CASQVVNTEAFF. This chain joins TRBV28 and TRBJ1-1; D remains unclear. Germline lookup yields CDR1 MDHEN and CDR2 SYDVKM. The V gene lost 8 bases and the J gene lost 0 bases, with 7 bases spanning the gap. The CDR3 extends over 12 amino acids. The full variable domain, its missing parts supplied by reference TRBV28 and TRBJ1-1, is DVKVTQSSRYLVKRTGEKVFLECVQDMDHENMFWYRQDPGLGLRLIYFSYDVKMKEKGDIPEGYSVSREKKERFSLILESASTNQTSMYLCASQVVNTEAFFGQGTRLTVV.

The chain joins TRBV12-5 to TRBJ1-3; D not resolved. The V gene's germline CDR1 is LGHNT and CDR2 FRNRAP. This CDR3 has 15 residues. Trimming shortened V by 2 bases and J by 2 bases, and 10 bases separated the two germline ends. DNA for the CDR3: TGTGCTAGTGGTTTGAGGACTGCGGCTGGAAACACCATATATTTT. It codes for CASGLRTAAGNTIYF.